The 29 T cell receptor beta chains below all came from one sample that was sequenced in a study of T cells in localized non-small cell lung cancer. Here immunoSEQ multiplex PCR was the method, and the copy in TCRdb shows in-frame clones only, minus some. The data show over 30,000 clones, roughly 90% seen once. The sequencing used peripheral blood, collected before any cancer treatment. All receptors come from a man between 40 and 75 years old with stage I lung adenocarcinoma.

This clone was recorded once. CDR3 protein: CASRSTANNEKLFF. The DNA of the CDR3 is TGTGCCAGCAGGTCGACTGCGAATAATGAAAAACTGTTTTTT. The rearrangement uses TRBV5-6 and TRBJ1-4; D is uncertain. Germline CDR1 is SGHDT and CDR2 is YYEEEE. Trimming removed 5 bases from V and 4 bases from J, with 12 bases in between. This CDR3 is built from 14 residues.

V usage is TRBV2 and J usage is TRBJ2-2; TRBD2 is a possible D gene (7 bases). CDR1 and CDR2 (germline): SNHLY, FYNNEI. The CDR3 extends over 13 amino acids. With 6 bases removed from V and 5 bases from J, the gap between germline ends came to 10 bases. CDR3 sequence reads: CASSGGLTGELFF. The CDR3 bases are TGTGCCAGCAGCGGGGGGCTGACCGGGGAGCTGTTTTTT.

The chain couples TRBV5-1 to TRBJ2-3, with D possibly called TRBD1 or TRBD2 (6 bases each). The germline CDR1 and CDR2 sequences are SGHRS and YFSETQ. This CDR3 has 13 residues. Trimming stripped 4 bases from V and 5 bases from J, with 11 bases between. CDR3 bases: TGCGCCAGCAGCATTGGGGGGCAAGATACGCAGTATTTT. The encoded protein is CASSIGGQDTQYF.

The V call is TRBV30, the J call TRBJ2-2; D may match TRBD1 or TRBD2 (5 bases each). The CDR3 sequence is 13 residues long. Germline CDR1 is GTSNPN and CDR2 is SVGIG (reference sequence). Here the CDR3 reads CARDVENTGELFF. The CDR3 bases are TGTGCGAGGGACGTAGAGAACACCGGGGAGCTGTTTTTT.

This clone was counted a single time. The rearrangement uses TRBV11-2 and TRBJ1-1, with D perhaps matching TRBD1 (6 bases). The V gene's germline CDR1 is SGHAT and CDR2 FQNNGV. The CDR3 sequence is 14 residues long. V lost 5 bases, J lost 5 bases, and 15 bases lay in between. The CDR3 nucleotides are TGTGCCAGCAGCACAACGGACAGTGGGACTGAAGCTTTCTTT. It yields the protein CASSTTDSGTEAFF. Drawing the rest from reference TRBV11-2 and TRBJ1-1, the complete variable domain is EAGVAQSPRYKIIEKRQSVAFWCNPISGHATLYWYQQILGQGPKLLIQFQNNGVVDDSQLPKDRFSAERLKGVDSTLKIQPAKLEDSAVYLCASSTTDSGTEAFFGQGTRLTVV.

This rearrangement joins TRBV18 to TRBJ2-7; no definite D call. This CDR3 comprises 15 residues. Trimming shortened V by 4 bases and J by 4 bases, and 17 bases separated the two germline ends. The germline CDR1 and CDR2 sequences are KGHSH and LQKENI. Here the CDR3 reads CASSLMGNPRYEQYF. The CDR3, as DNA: TGTGCCAGCTCACTTATGGGCAATCCAAGGTACGAGCAGTACTTC.

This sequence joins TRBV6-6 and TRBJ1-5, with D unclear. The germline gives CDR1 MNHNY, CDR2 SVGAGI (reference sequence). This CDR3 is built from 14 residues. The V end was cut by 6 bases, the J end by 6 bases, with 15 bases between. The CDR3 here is CASSRQAGSQPQHF. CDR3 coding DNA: TGTGCCAGCAGCCGCCAGGCGGGGAGTCAGCCCCAGCATTTT.

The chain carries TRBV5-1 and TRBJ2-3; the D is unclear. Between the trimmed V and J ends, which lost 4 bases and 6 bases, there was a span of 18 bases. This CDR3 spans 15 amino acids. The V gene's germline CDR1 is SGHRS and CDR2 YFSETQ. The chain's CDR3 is CASSPAWTKADTQYF. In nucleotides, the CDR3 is TGCGCCAGCAGCCCGGCTTGGACGAAGGCCGATACGCAGTATTTT.

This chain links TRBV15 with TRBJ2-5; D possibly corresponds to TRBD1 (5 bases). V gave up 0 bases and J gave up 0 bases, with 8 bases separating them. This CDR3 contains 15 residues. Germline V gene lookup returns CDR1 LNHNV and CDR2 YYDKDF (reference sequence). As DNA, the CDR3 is TGTGCCACCAGCAGAGAGACAGCGTACCAAGAGACCCAGTACTTC. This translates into CATSRETAYQETQYF.

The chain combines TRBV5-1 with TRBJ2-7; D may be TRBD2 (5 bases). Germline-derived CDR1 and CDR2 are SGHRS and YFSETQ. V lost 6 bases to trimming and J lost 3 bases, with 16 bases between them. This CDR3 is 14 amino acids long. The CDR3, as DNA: TGCGCCAGCACTCCCTCACGGGGAAACTACGAGCAGTACTTC. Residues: CASTPSRGNYEQYF.

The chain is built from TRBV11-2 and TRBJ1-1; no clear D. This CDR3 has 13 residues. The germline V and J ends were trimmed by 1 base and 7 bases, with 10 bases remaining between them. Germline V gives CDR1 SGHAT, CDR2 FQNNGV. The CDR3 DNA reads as TGTGCCAGCAGCTTAGGAGGCGGGGTTGAAGCTTTCTTT. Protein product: CASSLGGGVEAFF.

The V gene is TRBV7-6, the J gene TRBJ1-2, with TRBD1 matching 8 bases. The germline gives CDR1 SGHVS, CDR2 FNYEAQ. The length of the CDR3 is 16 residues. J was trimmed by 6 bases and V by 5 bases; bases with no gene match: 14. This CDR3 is CASSADVGQGIHGYTF. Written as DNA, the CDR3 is TGTGCCAGCAGCGCCGACGTAGGACAGGGAATCCATGGCTACACCTTC.

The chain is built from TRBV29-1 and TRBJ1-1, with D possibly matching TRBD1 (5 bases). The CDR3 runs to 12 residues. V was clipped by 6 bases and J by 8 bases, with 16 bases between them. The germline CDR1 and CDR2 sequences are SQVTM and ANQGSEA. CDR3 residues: CSVAPGKGEAFF. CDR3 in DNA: TGCAGCGTCGCCCCAGGGAAGGGCGAAGCTTTCTTT.

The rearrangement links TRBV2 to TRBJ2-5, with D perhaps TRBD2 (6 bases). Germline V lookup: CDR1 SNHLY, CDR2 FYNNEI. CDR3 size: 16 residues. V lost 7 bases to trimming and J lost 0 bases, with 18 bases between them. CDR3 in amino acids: CASKLAYGGYQETQYF. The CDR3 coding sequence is TGTGCCAGCAAGCTTGCCTACGGGGGTTACCAAGAGACCCAGTACTTC.

CDR3 bases: TGTGCCAGCACGCCTCTTGCAGGGGGGACTAATGAAAAACTGTTTTTT. Translating it yields CASTPLAGGTNEKLFF. The V and J genes are TRBV2 and TRBJ1-4; 7 bases match TRBD1. The V gene end was trimmed by 7 bases and the J gene end by 2 bases; junction bases not matched to a gene: 10. Germline-derived CDR1 and CDR2 are SNHLY and FYNNEI. The CDR3 extends over 16 amino acids.

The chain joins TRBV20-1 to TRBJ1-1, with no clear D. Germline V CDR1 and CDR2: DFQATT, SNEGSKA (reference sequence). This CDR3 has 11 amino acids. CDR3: CSMIVETEAFF. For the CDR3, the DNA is TGCAGCATGATCGTAGAAACTGAAGCTTTCTTT.

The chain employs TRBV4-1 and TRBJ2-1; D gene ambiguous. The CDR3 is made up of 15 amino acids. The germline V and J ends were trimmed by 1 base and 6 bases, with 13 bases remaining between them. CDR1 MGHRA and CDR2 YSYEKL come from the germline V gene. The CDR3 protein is CASSQVGSRSNEQFF. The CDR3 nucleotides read TGCGCCAGCAGCCAAGTGGGTTCCAGAAGCAATGAGCAGTTCTTC.

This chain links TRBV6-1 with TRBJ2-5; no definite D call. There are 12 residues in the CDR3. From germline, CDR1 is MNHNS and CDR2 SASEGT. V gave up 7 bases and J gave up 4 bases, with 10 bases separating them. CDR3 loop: CASTTNRETQYF. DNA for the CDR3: TGTGCCAGCACAACGAACAGAGAGACCCAGTACTTC.

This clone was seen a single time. As DNA, the CDR3 is TGTGCCAGCAGTAGGGACGGCGAGCAGTACTTC. It translates to CASSRDGEQYF. The V gene is TRBV2, the J gene TRBJ2-7; TRBD1 or TRBD2 may be the D gene (5 bases each). Germline V gene data show CDR1 as SNHLY and CDR2 as FYNNEI. CDR3 length equals 11 residues. Trimming stripped 5 bases from V and 6 bases from J, with 8 bases between.

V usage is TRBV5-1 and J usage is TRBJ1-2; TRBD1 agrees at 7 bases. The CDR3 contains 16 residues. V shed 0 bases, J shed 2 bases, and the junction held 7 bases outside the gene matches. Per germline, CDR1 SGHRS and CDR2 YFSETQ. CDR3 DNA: TGCGCCAGCAGCTTGGGGCAAGGGGGCCAGAACTATGGCTACACCTTC. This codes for CASSLGQGGQNYGYTF.

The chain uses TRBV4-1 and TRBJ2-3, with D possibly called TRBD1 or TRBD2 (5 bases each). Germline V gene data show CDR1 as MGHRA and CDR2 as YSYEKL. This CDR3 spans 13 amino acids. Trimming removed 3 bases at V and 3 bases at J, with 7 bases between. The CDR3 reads CASSHEGTDTQYF. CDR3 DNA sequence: TGCGCCAGCAGCCACGAGGGGACAGATACGCAGTATTTT.

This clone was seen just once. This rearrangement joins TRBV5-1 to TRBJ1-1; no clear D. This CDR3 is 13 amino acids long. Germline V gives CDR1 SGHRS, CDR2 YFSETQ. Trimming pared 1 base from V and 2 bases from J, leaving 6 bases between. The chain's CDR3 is CASSLNTNTEAFF. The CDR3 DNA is TGCGCCAGCAGCTTGAATACTAACACTGAAGCTTTCTTT. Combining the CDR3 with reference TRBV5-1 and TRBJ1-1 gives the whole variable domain KAGVTQTPRYLIKTRGQQVTLSCSPISGHRSVSWYQQTPGQGLQFLFEYFSETQRNKGNFPGRFSGRQFSNSRSEMNVSTLELGDSALYLCASSLNTNTEAFFGQGTRLTVV.

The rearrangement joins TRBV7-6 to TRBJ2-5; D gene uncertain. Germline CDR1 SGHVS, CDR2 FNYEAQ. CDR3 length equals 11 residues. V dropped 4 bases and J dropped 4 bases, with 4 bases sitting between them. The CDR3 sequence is CASSSTETQYF. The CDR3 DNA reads TGTGCCAGCAGCTCCACAGAGACCCAGTACTTC.

CDR3 coding DNA: TGTGCCAGCAGCGCCTCGACTAGCGGGGGCTACGAGCAGTACTTC. As protein: CASSASTSGGYEQYF. J is TRBJ2-7 and V is TRBV9; 12 bases line up with TRBD2. From germline, CDR1 is SGDLS and CDR2 YYNGEE. With V trimmed by 3 bases and J by 3 bases, 4 bases remained unmatched. This CDR3 contains 15 residues. Looking up the rest from reference TRBV9 and TRBJ2-7 gives the full variable domain: DSGVTQTPKHLITATGQRVTLRCSPRSGDLSVYWYQQSLDQGLQFLIQYYNGEERAKGNILERFSAQQFPDLHSELNLSSLELGDSALYFCASSASTSGGYEQYFGPGTRLTVT.

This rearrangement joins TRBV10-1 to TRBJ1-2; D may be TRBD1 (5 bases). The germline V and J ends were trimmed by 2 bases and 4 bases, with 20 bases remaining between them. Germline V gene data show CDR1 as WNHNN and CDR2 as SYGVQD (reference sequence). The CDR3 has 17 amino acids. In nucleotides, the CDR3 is TGCGCCAGCAGTGAGAGGAGGATGTCGGGGGGAACCTATGGCTACACCTTC. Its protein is CASSERRMSGGTYGYTF.

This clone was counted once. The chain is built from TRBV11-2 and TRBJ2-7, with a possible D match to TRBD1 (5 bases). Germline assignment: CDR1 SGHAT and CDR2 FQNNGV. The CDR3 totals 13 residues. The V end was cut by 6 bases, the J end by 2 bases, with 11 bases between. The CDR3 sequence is CASRDKSAYEQYF. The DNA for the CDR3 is TGTGCCAGCAGGGACAAGAGTGCCTACGAGCAGTACTTC. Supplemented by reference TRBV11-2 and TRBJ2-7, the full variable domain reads EAGVAQSPRYKIIEKRQSVAFWCNPISGHATLYWYQQILGQGPKLLIQFQNNGVVDDSQLPKDRFSAERLKGVDSTLKIQPAKLEDSAVYLCASRDKSAYEQYFGPGTRLTVT.

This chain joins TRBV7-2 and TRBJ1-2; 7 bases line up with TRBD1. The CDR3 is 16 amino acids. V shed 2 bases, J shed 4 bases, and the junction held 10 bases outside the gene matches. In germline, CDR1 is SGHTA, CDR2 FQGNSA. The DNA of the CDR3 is TGTGCCAGCAGCTTATTCGTCCCGACAGGGTCCTATGGCTACACCTTC. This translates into CASSLFVPTGSYGYTF.

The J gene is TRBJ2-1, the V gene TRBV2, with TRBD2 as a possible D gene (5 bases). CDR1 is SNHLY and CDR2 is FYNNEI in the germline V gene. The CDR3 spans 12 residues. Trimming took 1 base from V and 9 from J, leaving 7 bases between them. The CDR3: CASSEGGIEQFF. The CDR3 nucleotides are TGTGCCAGCAGTGAAGGAGGGATTGAGCAGTTCTTC.

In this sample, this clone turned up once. CDR3: CASSPIGGLTGNTIYF. The CDR3 DNA reads as TGTGCCAGCTCACCTATCGGTGGACTGACTGGAAACACCATATATTTT. The rearrangement links TRBV18 to TRBJ1-3, with D uncertain. CDR1 is KGHSH and CDR2 is LQKENI in the germline V gene. V lost 3 bases to trimming and J lost 2 bases, with 14 bases between them. The CDR3 has 16 amino acids.